This T cell receptor (beta chain) is from a study of beta chain features in type 1 diabetes. Study observations and caveats: Possible PCR preference for shorter templates applied equally to patients and controls. A greater similarity of naive, central memory and Treg TCRB repertoires was seen among patients than among healthy donors.

Expressed TCRB transcripts were sequenced after all isolated RNA was converted to cDNA. Sequenced by immunoSEQ multiplex PCR; TCRdb stores in-frame clones only, minus some. The sample includes 150,000 or so clones, 9.2% of them seen just once. The germline V and J ends were trimmed by 0 bases and 5 bases, with 17 bases remaining between them. This CDR3 is 15 amino acids long. CDR1 GTSNPN and CDR2 SVGIG come from the germline V gene (reference sequence). As concerns this clone: What it recognizes is unknown.

Sorting with CD45RO/CCR7/CD25/CD127/CD95/CD27 yielded naive, central memory, regulatory and stem-like memory CD4+ cells. Purity exceeding 95% was reached by all sorted populations. The sequenced material came from central memory CD4+ T cells from blood. The chain couples TRBV30 to TRBJ2-7; a possible D gene is TRBD1 (8 bases). The receptor comes from a man aged 18 to 29 in good health. The CDR3 sequence: CAWSVPRQGRDEQYF. The CDR3 DNA is TGTGCCTGGAGTGTACCCCGACAGGGGAGGGACGAGCAGTACTTC.